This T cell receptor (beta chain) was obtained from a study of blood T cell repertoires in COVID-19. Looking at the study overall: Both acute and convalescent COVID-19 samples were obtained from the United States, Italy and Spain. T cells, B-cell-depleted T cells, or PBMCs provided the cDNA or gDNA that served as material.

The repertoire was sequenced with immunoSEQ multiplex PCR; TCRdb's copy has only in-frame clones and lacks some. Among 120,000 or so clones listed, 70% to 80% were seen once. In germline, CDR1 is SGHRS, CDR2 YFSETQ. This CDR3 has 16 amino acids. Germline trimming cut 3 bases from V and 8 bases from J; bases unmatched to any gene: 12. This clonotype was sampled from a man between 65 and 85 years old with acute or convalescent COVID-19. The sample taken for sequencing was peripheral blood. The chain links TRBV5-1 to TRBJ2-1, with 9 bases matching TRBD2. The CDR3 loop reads CASSSNSGSSGDEQFF. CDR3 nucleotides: TGCGCCAGCAGCTCCAATAGCGGGAGTTCTGGTGATGAGCAGTTCTTC.